Presented here are 8 T cell receptor beta chains from one specimen sequenced in a study of molecular identifiers for immune sequencing clone quantification. TCRdb independently ran MiXCR on the PCR reads; one entry per CDR3 protein. The data contain some 100,000 distinct CDR3 sequences, roughly 38% of them singletons. The sequencing input was naive CD8+ T cells from blood, with Jurkat cell RNA spiked in. Subset noted: FACS-sorted CD8+CD4-CCR7+CD45RA+ naive T cells. The source is a human donor in good health. Some libraries in this study had Jurkat cell RNA spiked in.

This clonotype was seen a handful of times. This chain uses TRBV11-2 with TRBJ2-1; the match to TRBD2 covers 7 bases. The CDR3 covers 13 residues. J was trimmed by 5 bases and V by 6 bases; bases with no gene match: 4. Germline lookup yields CDR1 SGHAT and CDR2 FQNNGV. The CDR3, as DNA: TGTGCCAGCAGGGCTAGCGGTAACAATGAGCAGTTCTTC. Translating it yields CASRASGNNEQFF.

To note about this clonotype: This sequence may be a read error, since a much larger clone differs from it by one base. The V call is TRBV5-1, the J call TRBJ1-1; D uncertain. The V and J ends lost 7 bases and 5 bases respectively, with 9 bases between them. CDR3 length: 11 amino acids. The germline CDR1 and CDR2 sequences are SGHRS and YFSETQ. The CDR3 is CASRIGTEAFF. CDR3 in DNA: TGCGCCAGCCGCATCGGGACTGAAGCTTTCTTT.

The count of this clonotype is one. Just one base apart from a much larger clone, this may be a read error. The chain uses TRBV5-5 and TRBJ2-7; D possibly corresponds to TRBD2 (6 bases). V shed 1 base and J shed 7 bases, with 18 bases lying between them. The V gene's germline CDR1 is SGHKS and CDR2 YYEKEE (reference sequence). The CDR3 runs 15 residues. The CDR3: CASSLLAATPVEQYF. CDR3 nucleotides: TGTGCCAGCAGCTTGTTAGCGGCCACCCCCGTGGAGCAGTACTTC.

J is TRBJ2-1 and V is TRBV20-1; perhaps TRBD2 as D (6 bases). The CDR3 length is 13 residues. Germline values: CDR1 DFQATT, CDR2 SNEGSKA (reference sequence). CDR3 residues: CRLLAAGSYEQFF. CDR3 bases: TGCAGGTTGCTAGCCGCGGGGTCCTATGAGCAGTTCTTC.

The rearrangement joins TRBV12-5 to TRBJ2-3; TRBD1 matches at 9 bases. Per the germline V gene, CDR1 is LGHNT and CDR2 is FRNRAP. V trimming: 6 bases; J trimming: 4 bases; junction bases outside the gene matches: 5. The CDR3 totals 14 residues. CDR3 in amino acids: CASGKDRGADTQYF. CDR3 DNA sequence: TGTGCTAGTGGAAAGGACAGGGGCGCAGATACGCAGTATTTT.

A word on this clonotype: A much larger clonotype is one base distant, so this may be a read error. The gene calls are TRBV2 and TRBJ2-7, with D perhaps TRBD2 (5 bases). The CDR3 contains 14 residues. Germline V lookup: CDR1 SNHLY, CDR2 FYNNEI. The CDR3 DNA reads TGTGCCAGCAGTGAAGTGATGGGAGACTACAAGCAGTACTTC. Translation gives CASSEVMGDYKQYF.

In this sample, this clonotype turned up many times. The chain employs TRBV7-9 and TRBJ2-3; 7 bases align to TRBD2. Germline V gives CDR1 SEHNR, CDR2 FQNEAQ (reference sequence). The CDR3 is 12 amino acids. With V trimmed by 6 bases and J by 6 bases, 3 bases remained unmatched. The chain's CDR3 is CASRLADDTQYF. The CDR3 DNA sequence: TGTGCCAGCAGGCTAGCGGATGATACGCAGTATTTT.

This clonotype was found a few times. The chain combines TRBV13 with TRBJ1-3, with D perhaps TRBD1 (6 bases). Germline V gives CDR1 PRHDT, CDR2 FYEKMQ (reference sequence). The CDR3 consists of 17 residues. The V end was cut by 3 bases, the J end by 0 bases, with 15 bases between. The CDR3 DNA sequence: TGTGCCAGCAGCTTCCAGAGAGGGGGGCTCTCTGGAAACACCATATATTTT. Translating gives CASSFQRGGLSGNTIYF.